This T cell receptor (beta chain) was recorded in a study of tumor-infiltrating lymphocytes in primary liver carcinoma. A primer matching the constant region was used to make TCR beta cDNA from approximately 520 ng of total RNA. ARM-PCR was slightly modified, and three nested multiplex PCR rounds with it gave rise to the TCR beta libraries. TRBV1-TRBV30 forward primers paired with a C-beta reverse primer drove the first two PCR rounds, about 9 cycles each. TCRdb passed the multiplex PCR reads through MiXCR, listing each CDR3 protein once. Of 300,000 to 350,000 distinct CDR3 sequences listed, 50% to 75% are singletons. On this clonotype itself: Its antigen is still unknown. Being one base from a much bigger clone, this may be a read error.

Germline DNA was also extracted, with blood RNA taken from unsorted whole blood. No patient had received treatment, and all had chronic HBV infection. Whole-study results and caveats: Tumor region pairs showed greater overlap than either tumor-adjacent or tumor-blood pairs did. Bulk unsorted samples prevented comparison of CD4+ and CD8+ repertoires.

The CDR3 is 13 residues long. Germline V gene sequence: CDR1 MNHEY, CDR2 SVGAGI. The sample taken for sequencing was peripheral blood. The source of this sequence is a woman aged 25 to 39 with primary liver carcinoma and hepatitis B virus infection. The chain uses TRBV6-5 and TRBJ2-5, with TRBD1 as a possible D gene (6 bases). Written as DNA, the CDR3 is TGTACCAGCAGCCCGAGTAGGGGGGAGACCCAGTACTTC. Translating gives CTSSPSRGETQYF.